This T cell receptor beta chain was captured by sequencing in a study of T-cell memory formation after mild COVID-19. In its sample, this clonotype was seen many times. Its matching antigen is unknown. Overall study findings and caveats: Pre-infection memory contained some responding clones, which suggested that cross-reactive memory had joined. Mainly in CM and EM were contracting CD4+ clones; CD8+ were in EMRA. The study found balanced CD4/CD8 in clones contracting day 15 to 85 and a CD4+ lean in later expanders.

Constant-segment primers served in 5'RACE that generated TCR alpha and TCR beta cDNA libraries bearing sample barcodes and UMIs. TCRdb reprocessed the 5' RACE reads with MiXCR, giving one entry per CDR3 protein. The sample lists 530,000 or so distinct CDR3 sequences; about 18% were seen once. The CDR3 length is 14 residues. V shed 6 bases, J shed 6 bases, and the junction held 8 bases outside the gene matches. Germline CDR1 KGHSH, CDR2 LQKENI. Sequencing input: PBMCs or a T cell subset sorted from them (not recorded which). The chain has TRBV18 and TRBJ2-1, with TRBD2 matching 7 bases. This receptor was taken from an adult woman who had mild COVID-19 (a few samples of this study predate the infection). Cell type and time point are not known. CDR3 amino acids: CASSQTGTTNEQFF. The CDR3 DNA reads TGTGCCAGCTCGCAGACCGGGACTACCAATGAGCAGTTCTTC.